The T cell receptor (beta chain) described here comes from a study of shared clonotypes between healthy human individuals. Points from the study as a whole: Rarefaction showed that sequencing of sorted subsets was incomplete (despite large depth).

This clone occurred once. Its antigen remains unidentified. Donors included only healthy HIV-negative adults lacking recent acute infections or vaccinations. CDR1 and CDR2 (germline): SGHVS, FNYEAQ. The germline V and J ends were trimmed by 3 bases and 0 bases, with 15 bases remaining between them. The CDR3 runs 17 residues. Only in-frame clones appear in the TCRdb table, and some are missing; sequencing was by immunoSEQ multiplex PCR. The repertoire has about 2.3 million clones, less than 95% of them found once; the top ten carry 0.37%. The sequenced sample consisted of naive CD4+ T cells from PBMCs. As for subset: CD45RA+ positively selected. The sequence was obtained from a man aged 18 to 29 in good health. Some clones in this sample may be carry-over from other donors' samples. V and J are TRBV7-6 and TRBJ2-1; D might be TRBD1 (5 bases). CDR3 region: CASSFQSRAASYNEQFF. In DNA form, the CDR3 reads TGTGCCAGCAGCTTCCAAAGCAGGGCAGCCTCCTACAATGAGCAGTTCTTC.